This T cell receptor (beta chain) came from a study of glioma-infiltrating T cells after dendritic cell vaccination. Measured with immunoSEQ multiplex PCR; TCRdb has only the in-frame clones, and not every one. The data hold roughly 90,000 clones, with approximately 90% observed a single time. No glioblastoma patient carried an isocitrate dehydrogenase mutation. In germline, CDR1 is MGHDK, CDR2 SYGVNS. After removal of 4 bases from V and 1 base from J, the junction contained 1 base not matched to a gene. CDR3 size: 14 residues. This sequence joins TRBV25-1 and TRBJ2-1; 7 nucleotides align to TRBD1. The sample was blood, taken before dendritic cell vaccination. The clonotype comes from a human donor with glioblastoma. The CDR3 protein is CASSATGSYNEQFF. CDR3 coding DNA: TGTGCCAGCAGTGCGACAGGGTCCTACAATGAGCAGTTCTTC.